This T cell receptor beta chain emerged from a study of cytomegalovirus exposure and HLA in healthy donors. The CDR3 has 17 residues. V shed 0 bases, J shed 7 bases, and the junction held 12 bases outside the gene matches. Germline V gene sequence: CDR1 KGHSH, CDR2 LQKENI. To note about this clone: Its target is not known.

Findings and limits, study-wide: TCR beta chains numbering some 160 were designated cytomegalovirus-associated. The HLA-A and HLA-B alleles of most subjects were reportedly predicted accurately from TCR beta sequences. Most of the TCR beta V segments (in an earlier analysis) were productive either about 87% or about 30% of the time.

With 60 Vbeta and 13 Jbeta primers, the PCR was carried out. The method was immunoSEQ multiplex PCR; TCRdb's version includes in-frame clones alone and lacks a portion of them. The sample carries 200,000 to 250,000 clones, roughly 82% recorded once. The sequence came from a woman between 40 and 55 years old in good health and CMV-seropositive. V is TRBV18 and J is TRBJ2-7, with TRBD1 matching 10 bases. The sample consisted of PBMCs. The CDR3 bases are TGTGCCAGCTCACCACCGGTCCTACGACAGGGGGCGCGGGAGCAGTACTTC. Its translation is CASSPPVLRQGAREQYF. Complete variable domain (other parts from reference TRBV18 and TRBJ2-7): NAGVMQNPRHLVRRRGQEARLRCSPMKGHSHVYWYRQLPEEGLKFMVYLQKENIIDESGMPKERFSAEFPKEGPSILRIQQVVRGDSAAYFCASSPPVLRQGAREQYFGPGTRLTVT.